A selection of T cell receptor beta chains follows, all from one sample in a study of Ad26.COV2.S vaccination and SARS-CoV-2 variants. TCRdb keeps only in-frame clones here, not all; method: immunoSEQ multiplex PCR. The sample lists fewer than 500,000 clones; 90% were seen once. The specimen was peripheral blood, collected in a trial of Ad26.COV2.S vaccine versus placebo. These receptors all stem from a person aged 18-65 years who received the Ad26.COV2.S COVID-19 vaccine or a placebo. Each CDR3 is given with its conserved first and last residue. D genes are given only for firm matches. Size values are once, few and many counts, or a class for expanded clones, and some rows have none.

TRBJ2-5 TRBV7-8 NA NA CASSSPGQGREETQYF TGTGCCAGCAGCTCACCCGGGCAGGGGAGGGAGGAGACCCAGTACTTC
TRBJ2-3 TRBV12-3/TRBV12-4 NA NA CASSFRDTQYF TGTGCCAGCAGTTTTAGAGATACGCAGTATTTT
TRBJ1-3 TRBV27 NA NA CASSLSGGAGNTIYF TGTGCCAGCAGTTTATCAGGGGGAGCTGGAAACACCATATATTTT
TRBJ2-7 TRBV6-5 TRBD2 NA CASSWGLAEPEQYF TGTGCCAGCAGTTGGGGACTAGCGGAACCCGAGCAGTACTTC
TRBJ2-3 TRBV7-2 NA NA CASSPFSTDTQYF TGTGCCAGCAGCCCCTTTAGCACAGATACGCAGTATTTT
TRBJ1-2 TRBV7-2 NA once CASSSPRVFYGYTF TGTGCCAGCAGCTCGCCAAGAGTTTTCTATGGCTACACCTTC
TRBJ2-1 TRBV30 TRBD2 NA CASSGNIYNEQFF TGTGCCTCAAGCGGGAACATATACAATGAGCAGTTCTTC
TRBJ2-7 TRBV10-1 TRBD2 NA CASSEWGTSLVYEQYF TGCGCCAGCAGTGAATGGGGGACTAGCTTGGTCTACGAGCAGTACTTC
TRBJ1-2 TRBV5-4 TRBD1 NA CASSLGTGVYGYTF TGTGCCAGCAGCCTGGGAACAGGGGTTTATGGCTACACCTTC
TRBJ1-1 TRBV4-3 NA NA CASSRFGPTEAFF TGCGCCAGCAGCCGCTTCGGACCCACTGAAGCTTTCTTT
TRBJ2-1 TRBV7-2 NA NA CASSLVSEQFF TGTGCCAGCAGCTTAGTAAGTGAGCAGTTCTTC
TRBJ1-1 TRBV28 NA NA CASVGGMGTEAFF TGTGCCAGCGTCGGGGGCATGGGGACTGAAGCTTTCTTT
TRBJ2-7 TRBV10-2 NA NA CASRTNEGYEQYF TGCGCCAGCAGAACTAACGAAGGGTACGAGCAGTACTTC
TRBJ2-2 TRBV12-3/TRBV12-4 NA once CASTPYPGELFF TGTGCCAGCACCCCGTACCCCGGGGAGCTGTTTTTT
TRBJ2-2 TRBV10-3 NA NA CAISESGTGTGELFF TGTGCCATCAGTGAGTCTGGGACTGGCACCGGGGAGCTGTTTTTT
TRBJ2-3 TRBV5-1 NA NA CASSLTASTDTQYF TGCGCCAGCAGCTTGACGGCAAGCACAGATACGCAGTATTTT
TRBJ2-5 TRBV5-4 NA NA CASSSGLEKETQYF TGTGCCAGCAGCTCGGGACTGGAAAAAGAGACCCAGTACTTC
TRBJ2-7 TRBV5-4 TRBD2 NA CASSPRTSGEVYEQYF TGTGCCAGCAGCCCGCGGACTAGCGGGGAGGTCTACGAGCAGTACTTC
TRBJ1-1 TRBV5-1 NA NA CASSIGAMNTEAFF TGCGCCAGCAGCATAGGGGCGATGAACACTGAAGCTTTCTTT
TRBJ2-1 TRBV27 NA NA CASSFTGLTRDEQFF TGTGCCAGCAGTTTTACGGGCCTAACTCGGGATGAGCAGTTCTTC
TRBJ2-1 TRBV24-1 NA NA CATRNGEVHEQFF TGTGCCACCAGAAATGGGGAGGTACATGAGCAGTTCTTC